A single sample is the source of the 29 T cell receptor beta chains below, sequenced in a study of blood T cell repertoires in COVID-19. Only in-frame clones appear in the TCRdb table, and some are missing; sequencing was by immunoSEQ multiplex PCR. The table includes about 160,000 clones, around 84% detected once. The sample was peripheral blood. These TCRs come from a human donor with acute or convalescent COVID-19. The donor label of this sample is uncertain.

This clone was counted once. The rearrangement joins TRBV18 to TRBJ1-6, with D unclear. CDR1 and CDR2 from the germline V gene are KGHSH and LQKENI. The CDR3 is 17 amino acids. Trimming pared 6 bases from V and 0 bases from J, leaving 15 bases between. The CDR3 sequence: CASSIRPGSSYNSPLHF. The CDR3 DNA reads TGTGCCAGCTCCATTCGACCGGGAAGCTCCTATAATTCACCCCTCCACTTT.

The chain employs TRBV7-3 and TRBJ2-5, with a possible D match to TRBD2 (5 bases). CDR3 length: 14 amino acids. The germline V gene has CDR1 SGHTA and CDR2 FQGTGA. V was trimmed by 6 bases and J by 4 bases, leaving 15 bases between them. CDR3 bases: TGTGCCAGCAGTCCACCCGGGAATGGAGAGACCCAGTACTTC. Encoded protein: CASSPPGNGETQYF.

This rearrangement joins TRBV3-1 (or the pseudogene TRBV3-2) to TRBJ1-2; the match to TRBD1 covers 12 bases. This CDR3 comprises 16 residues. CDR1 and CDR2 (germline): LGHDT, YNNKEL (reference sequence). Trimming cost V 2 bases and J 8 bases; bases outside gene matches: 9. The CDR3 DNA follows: TGTGCCAGCAGCCAATCTACCCGGGACAGGGGGCCCGGCTACACCTTC. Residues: CASSQSTRDRGPGYTF.

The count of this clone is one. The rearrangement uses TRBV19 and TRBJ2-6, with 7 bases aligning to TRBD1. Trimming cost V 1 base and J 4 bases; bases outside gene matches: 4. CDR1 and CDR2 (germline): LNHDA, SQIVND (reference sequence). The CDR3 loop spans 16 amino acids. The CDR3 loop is CASSIVRGSGANVLTF. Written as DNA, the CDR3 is TGTGCCAGTAGTATAGTCAGGGGGTCCGGGGCCAACGTCCTGACTTTC.

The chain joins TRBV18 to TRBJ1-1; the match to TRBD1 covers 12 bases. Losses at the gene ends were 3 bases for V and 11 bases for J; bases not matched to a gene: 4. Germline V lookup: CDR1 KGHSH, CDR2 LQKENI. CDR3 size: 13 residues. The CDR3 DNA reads TGTGCCAGCTCACCGGGACAGGGGGCTTGGGCTTTCTTT. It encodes CASSPGQGAWAFF.

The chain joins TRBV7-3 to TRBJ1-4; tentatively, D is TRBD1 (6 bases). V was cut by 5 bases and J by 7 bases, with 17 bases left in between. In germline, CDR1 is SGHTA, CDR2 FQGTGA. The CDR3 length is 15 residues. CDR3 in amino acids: CASSPLAGEGEKLFF. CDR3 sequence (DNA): TGTGCCAGCAGCCCCCTGGCAGGGGAAGGTGAAAAACTGTTTTTT.

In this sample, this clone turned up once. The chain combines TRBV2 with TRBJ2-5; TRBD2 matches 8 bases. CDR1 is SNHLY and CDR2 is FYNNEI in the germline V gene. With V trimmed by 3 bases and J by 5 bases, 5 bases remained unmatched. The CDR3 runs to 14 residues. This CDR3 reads CASSEASGSETQYF. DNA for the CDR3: TGTGCCAGCAGTGAGGCTAGCGGGTCGGAGACCCAGTACTTC.

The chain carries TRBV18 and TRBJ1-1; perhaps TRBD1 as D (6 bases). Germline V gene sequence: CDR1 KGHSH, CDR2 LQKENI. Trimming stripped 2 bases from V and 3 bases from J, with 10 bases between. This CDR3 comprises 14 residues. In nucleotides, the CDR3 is TGTGCCAGCTCACCAAAACAGGGAGACACTGAAGCTTTCTTT. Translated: CASSPKQGDTEAFF.

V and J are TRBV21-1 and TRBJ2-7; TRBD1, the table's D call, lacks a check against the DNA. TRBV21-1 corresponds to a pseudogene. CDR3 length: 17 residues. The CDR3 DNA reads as TGTGCCAGCAGCAAAAAAGGGGGACGCAGAATCTCCTACGAGCAGTACTTC. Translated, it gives CASSKKGGRRISYEQYF.

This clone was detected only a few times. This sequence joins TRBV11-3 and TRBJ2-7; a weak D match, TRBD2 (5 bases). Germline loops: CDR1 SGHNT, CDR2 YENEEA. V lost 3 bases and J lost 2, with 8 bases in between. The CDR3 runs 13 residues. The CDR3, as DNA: TGTGCCAGCAGCTTGCGCGGGCCCTACGAGCAGTACTTC. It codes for CASSLRGPYEQYF.

CDR3 amino acids: CASSYSWQGSGYTF. CDR3 in DNA: TGTGCCAGCAGTTACTCGTGGCAGGGTAGTGGCTACACCTTC. The rearrangement links TRBV6-5 to TRBJ1-2, with D possibly matching TRBD1 (5 bases). The CDR3 has 14 amino acids. Germline CDR1 and CDR2: MNHEY and SVGAGI. V was clipped by 0 bases and J by 7 bases, with 12 bases between them.

The CDR3 reads CASSQPPSRGYYNEQFF. In DNA, the CDR3 is TGTGCCAGCAGCCAGCCCCCCTCAAGGGGATATTACAATGAGCAGTTCTTC. The chain links TRBV3-1 (or the pseudogene TRBV3-2) to TRBJ2-1; TRBD1 might be the D (5 bases). Germline CDR1 LGHDT, CDR2 YNNKEL (reference sequence). This CDR3 is built from 17 residues. Trimming left V 3 bases short and J 4 bases short, with 19 bases between.

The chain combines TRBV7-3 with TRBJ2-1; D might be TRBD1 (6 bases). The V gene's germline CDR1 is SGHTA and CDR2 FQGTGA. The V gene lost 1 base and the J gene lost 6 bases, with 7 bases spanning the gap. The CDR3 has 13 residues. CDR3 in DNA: TGTGCCAGCAGCTTAATACAGGGCAATGAGCAGTTCTTC. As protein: CASSLIQGNEQFF.

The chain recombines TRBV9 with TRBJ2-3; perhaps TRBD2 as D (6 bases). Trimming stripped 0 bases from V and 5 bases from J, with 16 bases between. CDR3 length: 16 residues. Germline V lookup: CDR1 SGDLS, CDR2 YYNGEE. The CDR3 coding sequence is TGTGCCAGCAGCGTAGCTACTTCCTCCGGGGGAGATACGCAGTATTTT. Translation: CASSVATSSGGDTQYF. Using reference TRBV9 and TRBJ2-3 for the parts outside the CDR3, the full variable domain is DSGVTQTPKHLITATGQRVTLRCSPRSGDLSVYWYQQSLDQGLQFLIQYYNGEERAKGNILERFSAQQFPDLHSELNLSSLELGDSALYFCASSVATSSGGDTQYFGPGTRLTVL.

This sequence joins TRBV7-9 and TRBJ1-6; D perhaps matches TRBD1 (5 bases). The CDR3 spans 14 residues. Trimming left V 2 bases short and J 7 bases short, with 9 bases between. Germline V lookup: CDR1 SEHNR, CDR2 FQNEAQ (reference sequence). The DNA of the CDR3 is TGTGCCAGCAGCTTAACAGGTCTCAATTCACCCCTCCACTTT. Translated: CASSLTGLNSPLHF.

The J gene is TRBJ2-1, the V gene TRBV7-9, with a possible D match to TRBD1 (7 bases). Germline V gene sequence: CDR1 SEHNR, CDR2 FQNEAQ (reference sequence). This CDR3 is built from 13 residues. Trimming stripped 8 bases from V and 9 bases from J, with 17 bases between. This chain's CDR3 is CASQTGQGGEQFF. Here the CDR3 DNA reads TGTGCCAGCCAGACAGGCCAGGGGGGTGAGCAGTTCTTC. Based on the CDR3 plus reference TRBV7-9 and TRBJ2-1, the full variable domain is DTGVSQNPRHKITKRGQNVTFRCDPISEHNRLYWYRQTLGQGPEFLTYFQNEAQLEKSRLLSDRFSAERPKGSFSTLEIQRTEQGDSAMYLCASQTGQGGEQFFGPGTRLTVL.

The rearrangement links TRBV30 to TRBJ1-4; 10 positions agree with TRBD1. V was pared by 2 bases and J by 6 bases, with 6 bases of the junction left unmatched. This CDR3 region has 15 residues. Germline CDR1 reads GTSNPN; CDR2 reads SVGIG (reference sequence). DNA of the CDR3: TGTGCCTGGAGTTTTTTAGGACAGGGGGATGAAAAACTGTTTTTT. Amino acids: CAWSFLGQGDEKLFF.

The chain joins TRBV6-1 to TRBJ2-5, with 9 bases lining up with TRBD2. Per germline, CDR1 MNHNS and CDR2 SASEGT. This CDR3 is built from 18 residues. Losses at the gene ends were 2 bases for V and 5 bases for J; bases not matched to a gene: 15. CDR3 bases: TGTGCCAGCAGTGAAACCCCGCTGGGCGGGGGGGCGGGCGAGACCCAGTACTTC. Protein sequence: CASSETPLGGGAGETQYF.

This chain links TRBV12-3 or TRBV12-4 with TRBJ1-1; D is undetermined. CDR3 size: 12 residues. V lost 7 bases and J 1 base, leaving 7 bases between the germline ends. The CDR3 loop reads CASNLRNTEAFF. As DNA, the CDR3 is TGTGCCAGCAATCTGAGGAACACTGAAGCTTTCTTT.

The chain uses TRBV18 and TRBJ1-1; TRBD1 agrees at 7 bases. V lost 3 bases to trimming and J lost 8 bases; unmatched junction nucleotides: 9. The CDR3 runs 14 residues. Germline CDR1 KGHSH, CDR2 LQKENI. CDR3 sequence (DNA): TGTGCCAGCTCACCCCAAGAAGGGGGCGGGGAAGCTTTCTTT. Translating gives CASSPQEGGGEAFF.

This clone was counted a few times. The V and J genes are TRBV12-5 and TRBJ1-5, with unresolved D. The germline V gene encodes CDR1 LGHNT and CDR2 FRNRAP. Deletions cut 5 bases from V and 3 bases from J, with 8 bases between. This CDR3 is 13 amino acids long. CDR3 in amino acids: CASGIGDNQPQHF. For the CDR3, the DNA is TGTGCTAGTGGTATCGGGGACAATCAGCCCCAGCATTTT.

The CDR3 here is CASRTGNSPLHF. CDR3 sequence (DNA): TGTGCCAGCAGAACAGGGAATTCACCCCTCCACTTT. The chain carries TRBV3-1 (or the pseudogene TRBV3-2) and TRBJ1-6, with a weak D call TRBD1 (6 bases). The CDR3 length is 12 residues. Germline values: CDR1 LGHDT, CDR2 YNNKEL (reference sequence). V lost 6 bases and J lost 7, with 7 bases in between.

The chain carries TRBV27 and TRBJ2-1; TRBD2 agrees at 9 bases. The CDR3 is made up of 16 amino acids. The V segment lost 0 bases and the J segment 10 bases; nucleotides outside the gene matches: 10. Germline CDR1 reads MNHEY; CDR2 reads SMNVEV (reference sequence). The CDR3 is CASSLSVPGLAREQFF. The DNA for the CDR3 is TGTGCCAGCAGTTTATCTGTCCCGGGACTAGCACGGGAGCAGTTCTTC.

In DNA form, the CDR3 reads TGTGCCAGCAGCACAGACAGGGCTCCTGAAGCTTTCTTT. Amino acids: CASSTDRAPEAFF. J is TRBJ1-1 and V is TRBV11-1, with 7 bases identical to TRBD1. The length of the CDR3 is 13 residues. CDR1 and CDR2 (germline): SGHAT, FQDESV (reference sequence). The V and J ends lost 5 bases and 6 bases, in that order; junction bases with no gene match: 6.

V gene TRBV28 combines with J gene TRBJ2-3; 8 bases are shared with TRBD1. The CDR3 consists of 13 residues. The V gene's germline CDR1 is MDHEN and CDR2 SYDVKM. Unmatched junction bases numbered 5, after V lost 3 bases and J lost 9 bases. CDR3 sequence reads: CASSLLGQGTQYF. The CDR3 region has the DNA TGTGCCAGCAGTTTGTTAGGACAGGGCACGCAGTATTTT.

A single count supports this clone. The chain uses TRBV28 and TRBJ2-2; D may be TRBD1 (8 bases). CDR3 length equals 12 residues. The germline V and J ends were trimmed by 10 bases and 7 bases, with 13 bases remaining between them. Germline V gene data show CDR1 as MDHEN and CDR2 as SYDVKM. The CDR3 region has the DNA TGTGCCACCACAGGGGGGGGCGGGGAGCTGTTTTTT. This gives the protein CATTGGGGELFF.

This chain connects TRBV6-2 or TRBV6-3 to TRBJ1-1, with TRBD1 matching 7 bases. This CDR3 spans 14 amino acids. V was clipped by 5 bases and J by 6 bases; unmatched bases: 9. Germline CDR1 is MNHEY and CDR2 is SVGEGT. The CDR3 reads CASSPQGSASEAFF. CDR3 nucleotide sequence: TGTGCCAGCAGTCCACAGGGGTCCGCGTCTGAAGCTTTCTTT.

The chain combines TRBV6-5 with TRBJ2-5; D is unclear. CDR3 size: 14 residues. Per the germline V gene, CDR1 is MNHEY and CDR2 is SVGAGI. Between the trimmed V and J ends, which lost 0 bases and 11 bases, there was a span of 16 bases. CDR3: CASSYSAGFKRQYF. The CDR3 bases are TGTGCCAGCAGTTACTCAGCAGGATTCAAGAGACAGTACTTC.

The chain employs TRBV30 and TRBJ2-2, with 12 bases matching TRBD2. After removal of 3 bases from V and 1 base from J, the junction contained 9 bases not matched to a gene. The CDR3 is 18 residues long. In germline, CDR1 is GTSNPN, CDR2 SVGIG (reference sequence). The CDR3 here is CAWSSSPGLAGNTGELFF. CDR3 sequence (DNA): TGTGCCTGGAGCTCCTCCCCGGGACTAGCGGGGAACACCGGGGAGCTGTTTTTT.